These T cell receptor beta chains were read from a single sample in a study of CD8 T cells in Susac syndrome. From the immunoSEQ multiplex PCR reads, TCRdb called clonotypes with MiXCR, one entry per CDR3 protein. The table includes about 200,000 distinct CDR3 sequences, 90% to 95% detected once. The sample taken for sequencing was CD4+ T cells from PBMCs. The receptor set was obtained from a human donor with multiple sclerosis. CDR3s leave out the opening cysteine and the closing phenylalanine or tryptophan. For some rows the clone size is stated as once, few or many, or as a class when expanded; others skip it.

v_call	j_call	clone_size	cdr3_aa
TRBV5-1	TRBJ1-1	NA	ASKGQGSNTEAF
TRBV20-1	TRBJ2-1	NA	SATSAGRDNEQF
TRBV4-1	TRBJ1-5	NA	ASSHRAANQPQH
TRBV12-3/TRBV12-4	TRBJ2-1	NA	ASILQGGVDEQF
TRBV9	TRBJ2-3	NA	ASSVGGQGYADTQY
TRBV10-2	TRBJ1-6	NA	ASSSGQGGSPLH
TRBV6-1	TRBJ2-3	NA	ASRTGADTQY
TRBV12-3/TRBV12-4	TRBJ2-2	NA	ASSPRQTGELF
TRBV15	TRBJ2-6	NA	ATSEGLRLPGANVLT
TRBV10-3	TRBJ2-2	NA	AISPGTGARGATGELF
TRBV7-2	TRBJ2-1	NA	ASSSQGYNEQF
TRBV20-1	TRBJ2-1	NA	SAEGRSSYNEQF
TRBV5-1	TRBJ1-6	once	ASSAGSFGGPLH
TRBV27	TRBJ2-7	NA	ASSLRGGTEQY
TRBV3-1	TRBJ1-2	NA	ASSVEGIPGYT
TRBV5-1	TRBJ1-4	NA	ASSSRGHSTNEKLF
TRBV7-9	TRBJ2-3	NA	ASGTSSTDTQY
TRBV5-6	TRBJ2-7	NA	ASSRGLAEAHYEQY
TRBV20-1	TRBJ2-1	NA	SAYHSGTNEQF
TRBV7-2	TRBJ2-2	NA	ASSFYTGELF
TRBV9	TRBJ1-1	NA	ASSVLPGHEAF
TRBV29-1	TRBJ2-7	NA	SVSEGYEQY
TRBV4-1	TRBJ2-7	NA	ASSQQGIDYEQY
TRBV30	TRBJ1-4	NA	AWSGAGREKLF
TRBV12-3/TRBV12-4	TRBJ1-5	NA	ASRLQGSFSNQPQH
TRBV4-1	TRBJ1-4	NA	ASSPVAGQEEKLF
TRBV20-1	TRBJ2-1	NA	SANSGSPYNEQF
TRBV12-3/TRBV12-4	TRBJ2-7	NA	ASNLGRSGSEQY
TRBV20-1	TRBJ1-6	once	SARESSYNSPLH
TRBV2	TRBJ2-2	once	ASCFSGELF
TRBV30	TRBJ2-1	NA	AWNDRVYEQF
TRBV12-3/TRBV12-4	TRBJ2-2	NA	ASRLSVGELF
TRBV28	TRBJ2-4	NA	ASKTPPGIQY
TRBV19	TRBJ1-1	NA	ASLTQPSEAF
TRBV7-9	TRBJ2-1	NA	ASSFTETYNEQF
TRBV3-1	TRBJ1-2	NA	ASSQTRQGWRYGYT
TRBV6-2/TRBV6-3	TRBJ2-2	NA	ASSYIGFSGELF